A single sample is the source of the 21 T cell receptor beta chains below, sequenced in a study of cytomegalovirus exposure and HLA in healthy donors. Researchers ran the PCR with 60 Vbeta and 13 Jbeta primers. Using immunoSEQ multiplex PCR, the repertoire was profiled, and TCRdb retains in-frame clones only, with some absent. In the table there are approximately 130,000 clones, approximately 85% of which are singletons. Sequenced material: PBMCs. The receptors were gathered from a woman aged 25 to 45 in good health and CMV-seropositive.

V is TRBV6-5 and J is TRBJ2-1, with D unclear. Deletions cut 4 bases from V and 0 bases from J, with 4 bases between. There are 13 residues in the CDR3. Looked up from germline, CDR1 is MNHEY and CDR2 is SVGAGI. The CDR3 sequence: CASSSSSYNEQFF. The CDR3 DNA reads TGTGCCAGCAGTTCATCCTCCTACAATGAGCAGTTCTTC.

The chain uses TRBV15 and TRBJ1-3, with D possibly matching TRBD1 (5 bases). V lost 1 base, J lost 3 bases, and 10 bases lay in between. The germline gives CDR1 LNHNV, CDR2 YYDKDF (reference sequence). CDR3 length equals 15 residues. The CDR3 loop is CATSRAQGGGNTIYF. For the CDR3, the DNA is TGTGCCACCAGCAGAGCCCAGGGAGGTGGAAACACCATATATTTT.

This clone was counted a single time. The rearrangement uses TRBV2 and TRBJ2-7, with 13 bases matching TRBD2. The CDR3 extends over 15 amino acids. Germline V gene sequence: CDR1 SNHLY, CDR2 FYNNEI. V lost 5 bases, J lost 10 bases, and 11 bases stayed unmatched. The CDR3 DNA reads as TGTGCCAGCAGTTCTGCGACCGGGACTAGCGGGGTTCAGTACTTC. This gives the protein CASSSATGTSGVQYF. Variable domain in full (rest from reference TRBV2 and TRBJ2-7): EPEVTQTPSHQVTQMGQEVILRCVPISNHLYFYWYRQILGQKVEFLVSFYNNEISEKSEIFDDQFSVERPDGSNFTLKIRSTKLEDSAMYFCASSSATGTSGVQYFGPGTRLTVT.

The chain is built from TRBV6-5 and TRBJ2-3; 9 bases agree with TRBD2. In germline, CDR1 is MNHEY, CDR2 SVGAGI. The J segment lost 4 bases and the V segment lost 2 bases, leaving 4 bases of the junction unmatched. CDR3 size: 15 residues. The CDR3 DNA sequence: TGTGCCAGCAGTTACGTTAGCGGGGGAGCAGATACGCAGTATTTT. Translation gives CASSYVSGGADTQYF.

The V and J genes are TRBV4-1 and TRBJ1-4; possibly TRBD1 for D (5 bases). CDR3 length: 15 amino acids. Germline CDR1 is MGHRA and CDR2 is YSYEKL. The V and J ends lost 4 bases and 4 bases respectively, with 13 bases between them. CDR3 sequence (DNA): TGCGCCAGCAGCCGCGGGGACGGCCGTAATGAAAAACTGTTTTTT. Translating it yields CASSRGDGRNEKLFF.

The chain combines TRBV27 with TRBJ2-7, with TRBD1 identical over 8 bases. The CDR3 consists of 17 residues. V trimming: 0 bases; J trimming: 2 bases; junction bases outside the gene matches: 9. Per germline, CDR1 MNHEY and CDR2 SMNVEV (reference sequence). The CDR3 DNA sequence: TGTGCCAGCAGTTTATCTGCCGGGCAGGGGGCCCCCTACGAGCAGTACTTC. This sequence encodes CASSLSAGQGAPYEQYF.

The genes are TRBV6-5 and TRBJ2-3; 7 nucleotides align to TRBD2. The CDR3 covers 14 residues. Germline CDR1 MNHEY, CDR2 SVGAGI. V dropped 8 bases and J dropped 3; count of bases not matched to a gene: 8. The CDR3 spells CASRLGGGTDTQYF. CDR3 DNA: TGTGCCAGCCGCTTGGGGGGGGGAACAGATACGCAGTATTTT.

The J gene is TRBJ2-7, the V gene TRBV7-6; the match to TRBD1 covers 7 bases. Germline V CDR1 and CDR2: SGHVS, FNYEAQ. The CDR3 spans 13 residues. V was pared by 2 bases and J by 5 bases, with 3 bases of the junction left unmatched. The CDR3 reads CASSLNRGHEQYF. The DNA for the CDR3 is TGTGCCAGCAGCTTAAACAGGGGCCACGAGCAGTACTTC.

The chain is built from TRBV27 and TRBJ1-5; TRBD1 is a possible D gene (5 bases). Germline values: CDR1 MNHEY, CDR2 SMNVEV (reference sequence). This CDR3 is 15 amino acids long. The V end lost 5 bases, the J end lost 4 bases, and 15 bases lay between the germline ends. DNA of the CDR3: TGTGCCAGCAGTCCTTCGACCAAGGGGAATCAGCCCCAGCATTTT. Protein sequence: CASSPSTKGNQPQHF.

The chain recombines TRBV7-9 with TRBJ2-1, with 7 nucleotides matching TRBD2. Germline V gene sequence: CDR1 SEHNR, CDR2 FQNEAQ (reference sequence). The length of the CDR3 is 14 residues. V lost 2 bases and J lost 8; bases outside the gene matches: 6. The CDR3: CASSLLAAIDEQFF. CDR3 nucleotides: TGTGCCAGCAGCTTACTAGCGGCAATCGATGAGCAGTTCTTC.

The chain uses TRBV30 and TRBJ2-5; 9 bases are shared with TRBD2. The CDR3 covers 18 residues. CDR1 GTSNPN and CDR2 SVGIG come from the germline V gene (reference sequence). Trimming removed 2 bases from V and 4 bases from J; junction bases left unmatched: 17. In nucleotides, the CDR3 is TGTGCCTGGAGTCCCCCTCCGCGGGGGGGCTCAGGGGCAGAGACCCAGTACTTC. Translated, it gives CAWSPPPRGGSGAETQYF.

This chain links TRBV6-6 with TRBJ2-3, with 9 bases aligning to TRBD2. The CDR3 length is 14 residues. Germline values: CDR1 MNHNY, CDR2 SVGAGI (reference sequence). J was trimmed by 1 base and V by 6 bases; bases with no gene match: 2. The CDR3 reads CASRTSGGTDTQYF. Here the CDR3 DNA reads TGTGCCAGCAGGACTAGCGGAGGCACAGATACGCAGTATTTT.

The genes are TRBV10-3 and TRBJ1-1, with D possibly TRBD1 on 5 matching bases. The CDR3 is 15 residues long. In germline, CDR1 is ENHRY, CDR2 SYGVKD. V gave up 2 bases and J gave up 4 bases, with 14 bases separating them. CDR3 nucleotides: TGTGCCATCAGTGAGCTGGAGGTGGGGGGCACTGAAGCTTTCTTT. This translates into CAISELEVGGTEAFF.

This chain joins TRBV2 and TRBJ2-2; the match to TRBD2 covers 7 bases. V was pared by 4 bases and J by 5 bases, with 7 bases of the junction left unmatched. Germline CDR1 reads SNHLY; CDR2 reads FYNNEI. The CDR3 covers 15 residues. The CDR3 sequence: CASSARGAGTGELFF. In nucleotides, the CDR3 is TGTGCCAGCAGTGCGCGGGGAGCGGGGACCGGGGAGCTGTTTTTT.

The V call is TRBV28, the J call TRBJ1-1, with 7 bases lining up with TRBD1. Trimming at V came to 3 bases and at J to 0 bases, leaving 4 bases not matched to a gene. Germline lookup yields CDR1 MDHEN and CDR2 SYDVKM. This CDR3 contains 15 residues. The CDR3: CASSFSGGMNTEAFF. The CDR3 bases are TGTGCCAGCAGTTTTTCAGGGGGAATGAACACTGAAGCTTTCTTT.

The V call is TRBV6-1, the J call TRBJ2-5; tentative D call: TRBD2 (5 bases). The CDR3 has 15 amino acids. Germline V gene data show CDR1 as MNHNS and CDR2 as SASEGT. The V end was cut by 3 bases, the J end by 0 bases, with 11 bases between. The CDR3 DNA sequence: TGTGCCAGCAGTGAGAGAGGGTGGGACCAAGAGACCCAGTACTTC. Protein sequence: CASSERGWDQETQYF.

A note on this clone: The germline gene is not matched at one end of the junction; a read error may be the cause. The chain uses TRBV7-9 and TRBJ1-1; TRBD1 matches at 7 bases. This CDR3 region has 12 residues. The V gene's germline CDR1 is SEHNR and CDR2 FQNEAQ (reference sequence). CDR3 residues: CSSSQGGTEAFF. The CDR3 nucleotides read TGTTCCAGCAGCCAGGGGGGAACTGAAGCTTTCTTT.

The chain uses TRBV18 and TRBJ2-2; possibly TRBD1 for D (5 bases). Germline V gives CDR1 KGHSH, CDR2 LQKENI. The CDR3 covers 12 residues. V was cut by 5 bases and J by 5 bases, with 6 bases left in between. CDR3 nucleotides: TGTGCCAGCTCAAGACAGACCGGGGAGCTGTTTTTT. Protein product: CASSRQTGELFF.

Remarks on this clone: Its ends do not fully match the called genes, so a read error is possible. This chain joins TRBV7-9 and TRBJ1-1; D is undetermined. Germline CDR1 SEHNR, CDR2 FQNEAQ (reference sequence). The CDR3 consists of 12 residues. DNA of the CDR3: TGTTCCAGCAGCTTATCGGGAGTTGAAGCTTTCTTT. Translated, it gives CSSSLSGVEAFF. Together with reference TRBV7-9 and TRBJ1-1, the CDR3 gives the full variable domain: DTGVSQNPRHKITKRGQNVTFRCDPISEHNRLYWYRQTLGQGPEFLTYFQNEAQLEKSRLLSDRFSAERPKGSFSTLEIQRTEQGDSAMYLCSSSLSGVEAFFGQGTRLTVV.

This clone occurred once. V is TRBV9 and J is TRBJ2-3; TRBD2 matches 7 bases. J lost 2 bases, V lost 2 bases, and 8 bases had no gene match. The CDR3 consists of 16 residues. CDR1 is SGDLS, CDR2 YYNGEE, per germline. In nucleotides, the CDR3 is TGTGCCAGCAGCGTGTGGAGCGGGGCTAACACAGATACGCAGTATTTT. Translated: CASSVWSGANTDTQYF. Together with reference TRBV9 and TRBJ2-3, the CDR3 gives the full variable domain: DSGVTQTPKHLITATGQRVTLRCSPRSGDLSVYWYQQSLDQGLQFLIQYYNGEERAKGNILERFSAQQFPDLHSELNLSSLELGDSALYFCASSVWSGANTDTQYFGPGTRLTVL.

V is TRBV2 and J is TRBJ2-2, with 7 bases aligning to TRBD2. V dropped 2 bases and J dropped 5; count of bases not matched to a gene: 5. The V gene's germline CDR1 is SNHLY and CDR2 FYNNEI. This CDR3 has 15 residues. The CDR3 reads CASSEWEGRTGELFF. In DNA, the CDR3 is TGTGCCAGCAGTGAATGGGAGGGCAGGACCGGGGAGCTGTTTTTT.